This TCR beta chain appears in the sequencing data of a study of PD-1 blockade in classical Hodgkin lymphoma. Findings and caveats of the study: Healthy donors were reported to have higher baseline TCR diversity than newly diagnosed patients.

The repertoire was sequenced with immunoSEQ multiplex PCR; TCRdb's copy has only in-frame clones and lacks some. The table has 95,000 to 100,000 clones, approximately 90% seen once. As to this clone: Its matching antigen is unknown.

Germline V gene lookup returns CDR1 MDHEN and CDR2 SYDVKM. With 6 bases removed from V and 6 bases from J, the gap between germline ends came to 21 bases. This CDR3 comprises 15 residues. No patient escaped relapse after autologous stem cell transplantation, and brentuximab vedotin exposure varied. This sample comprised peripheral blood mononuclear cells (PBMCs), obtained before the second cycle of nivolumab. This chain links TRBV28 with TRBJ2-7, with D tentatively TRBD2 (7 bases). This receptor was obtained from a human donor with classical Hodgkin lymphoma. As DNA, the CDR3 is TGTGCCAGCAGCCCCTTTGGGGGGGCTATCGGCGAGCAGTACTTC. Translated: CASSPFGGAIGEQYF.